This T cell receptor beta chain was documented in a study of radiation and T cells in renal cell carcinoma. Study observations and caveats: From baseline, blood top tumor clonotypes peaked at 2 weeks post-radiation. Compared with controls, irradiated tumors showed greater TCR clonality.

Regarding treatment: 15 Gy SBRT to primary tumor, nephrectomy 4 weeks later. This clone is labeled as medium-sized (0.01 to 0.1%). The antigen is unknown. The germline CDR1 and CDR2 sequences are SGDLS and YYNGEE. V shed 7 bases and J shed 0 bases, with 11 bases lying between them. This CDR3 is built from 13 residues. Libraries were prepared by immunoSEQ multiplex PCR; TCRdb keeps only in-frame clonotypes and omits some of them. The repertoire includes roughly 12,000 clones, roughly a third of them detected once, and over 15% sits in the top ten. The sequence came from a man in his 60s with renal cell carcinoma. Source: tumor tissue, taken from a patient whose treatment included radiotherapy and nephrectomy. This chain links TRBV9 with TRBJ2-7; TRBD1 is a possible D gene (7 bases). In DNA, the CDR3 is TGTGCCAGCGGGGGGACAGACTCCTACGAGCAGTACTTC. Its translation is CASGGTDSYEQYF.